This TCR beta chain comes out of a study of OX40 agonist ivuxolimab in advanced cancers. Study-wide context: Partial responses occurred in three patients (one hepatocellular carcinoma, two cutaneous melanoma).

Blood specimens came from baseline, cycle 4 day 1, and cycle 7 day 1. This CDR3 region has 15 residues. Germline assignment: CDR1 MNHNS and CDR2 SASEGT. V was cut by 8 bases and J by 0 bases, with 16 bases left in between. Only in-frame clones appear in the TCRdb table, and some are missing; sequencing was by immunoSEQ multiplex PCR. The sample lists over 35,000 clones, 75% to 90% occurring once. General study findings and limits: The study observed clonal expansion of CD4+ and CD8+ blood T cells by week 6 at 0.1 to 3.0 mg/kg. Relative to CD4+ cells, CD8+ T cells on average had more expanded clones.

Concerning this clone: Its antigen is currently unknown.

The chain has TRBV6-1 and TRBJ1-1, with D unclear. The TCR sequence derives from an adult with an advanced solid tumor such as melanoma, head and neck, liver or kidney cancer. The sequencing used CD4+ or CD8+ T cells sorted from blood, collected in a trial of the OX40 agonist ivuxolimab. The CDR3 DNA reads as TGTGCCAGCTATTCTCTTGGAGGGTTGAACACTGAAGCTTTCTTT. It specifies CASYSLGGLNTEAFF.